This T cell receptor (beta chain) was retrieved from a study of a mutant IDH1 vaccine in newly diagnosed glioma (dated by TCRdb to the early 2020s). Regarding the complete study: Of the 25 to 35 patients who were treated, about 60% were male and around 40% were female, and the mean age was about 40 years. Prior to enrollment, standard therapy consisting of radiotherapy alone, temozolomide alone, or radiochemotherapy with temozolomide had been administered to patients, with the combination being received by most patients. Peripheral blood samples were drawn at six visits, namely V03 (baseline), V05, V07, V10, V12 and V13. Longitudinal TCRB deep sequencing was done for some 26 treated patients, wherever samples were available for exploratory analyses. Study-wide findings and limitations: The authors stated that sample limitations prevented analyses of patient blood samples from being reproduced. No apparent relationship was observed between pseudoprogression and alterations in the top peripheral T cell clonotypes detected by TCRB sequencing. Vaccine-induced immune responses across multiple MHC alleles were detected in 80% to 95% of patients. Selection of PBMC samples for TCRB deep sequencing was based on availability.

In its sample, this clone was seen once. Its cognate antigen has yet to be identified. Base qualities were left out, and no much larger clone turns up one base away. The library relied on the immunoSEQ multiplex PCR assay. The hsTCRB Kit was used according to the manufacturer's protocol to amplify rearranged TCR beta chain sequences. Sequencing of TCRB libraries was carried out on an Illumina MiSeq. The paper's data handling went like this. Demultiplexing, trimming and gene mapping were performed with the kit vendor's proprietary platform. TCRdb obtained this table from immuneACCESS and retained in-frame rearrangements with V and J assigned. These tables miss some clones; where compared with another copy, unresolved V genes account for less than half of the shortfall, and the remainder is unexplained. The DNA gave D and trimming, while V, J and clone size come from that table. Counted in this sample were tens of thousands of clones; 75% to 90% of them appeared once. The ten largest clones add up to 4.8% of the sample.

In the paper's terms, the time point label means: baseline, week 1 (first vaccination visit). The label giving this sample's treatment or condition can be read as: pre-vaccination baseline after standard-of-care therapy. The donors had newly diagnosed IDH1-mutant astrocytomas of WHO grade 3 or 4 that showed loss of nuclear ATRX. The samples were drawn from NOA16, a multicentre, single-arm, open-label phase I trial in Germany that tested a mutant IDH1 peptide vaccine in humans for the first time. For immunogenicity testing, the blood drawn at visit V03 was used as the baseline sample. Genomic DNA for TCRB sequencing was isolated from EDTA blood with the DNeasy Blood and Tissue Kit. The sequence was obtained from a woman between 35 and 50 years old with glioma. Here the sequenced sample was PBMCs, taken from a glioma patient treated with radiotherapy, temozolomide or both.

The CDR3 protein sequence reads: CSVVGDRDLYEQYF. The sequenced DNA is TGCAGCGTCGTAGGGGACAGGGATCTCTACGAGCAGTACTTC. The sequence joins TRBV29-1 to TRBJ2-7; 9 central nucleotides agree with TRBD1. The CDR3 runs 14 residues from the cysteine to the phenylalanine. The retained sequence is limited to the CDR3, 42 bases, with the frame set at the first base. Trimming accounts for 6 bases at V and 3 bases at J, while the number of junction bases matched to no gene is 9. CDR1 and CDR2, looked up from the germline V gene, are SQVTM and ANQGSEA.